Below are 3 T cell receptor beta chains sequenced from a single sample in a study of T cell changes during pregnancy in multiple sclerosis. TCRdb keeps only in-frame clones here, not all; method: immunoSEQ multiplex PCR. The profile shows tens of thousands of clones, around 91% of them singletons. The source was CD8+ T cells from peripheral blood mononuclear cells, collected in the second trimester of pregnancy. These receptors all stem from a female donor with multiple sclerosis, enrolled in a pregnancy study.

The CDR3 coding sequence is TGTGCCAGCAGTTATACACAATCCACCTACGAGCAGTACTTC. It is translated as CASSYTQSTYEQYF. The chain is built from TRBV27 and TRBJ2-7, with no clear D. The CDR3 has 14 residues. Germline CDR1 and CDR2: MNHEY and SMNVEV (reference sequence). Trimming left V 4 bases short and J 2 bases short, with 12 bases between.

V gene TRBV7-3 combines with J gene TRBJ2-3, with 7 bases fitting TRBD1. V lost 3 bases to trimming and J lost 2 bases; unmatched junction nucleotides: 14. The germline V gene encodes CDR1 SGHTA and CDR2 FQGTGA. The CDR3 sequence is 18 residues long. The CDR3, as DNA: TGTGCCAGCAGCTTCGACGCTACAGGGGCAATTGACACAGATACGCAGTATTTT. Translating gives CASSFDATGAIDTDTQYF.

The rearrangement joins TRBV7-9 to TRBJ2-5; TRBD1 matches 8 bases. From germline, CDR1 is SEHNR and CDR2 FQNEAQ (reference sequence). V was pared by 1 base and J by 2 bases, with 3 bases of the junction left unmatched. There are 15 residues in the CDR3. Here the CDR3 reads CASSLVQGEQETQYF. The CDR3 DNA reads as TGTGCCAGCAGCTTAGTACAGGGGGAACAAGAGACCCAGTACTTC.